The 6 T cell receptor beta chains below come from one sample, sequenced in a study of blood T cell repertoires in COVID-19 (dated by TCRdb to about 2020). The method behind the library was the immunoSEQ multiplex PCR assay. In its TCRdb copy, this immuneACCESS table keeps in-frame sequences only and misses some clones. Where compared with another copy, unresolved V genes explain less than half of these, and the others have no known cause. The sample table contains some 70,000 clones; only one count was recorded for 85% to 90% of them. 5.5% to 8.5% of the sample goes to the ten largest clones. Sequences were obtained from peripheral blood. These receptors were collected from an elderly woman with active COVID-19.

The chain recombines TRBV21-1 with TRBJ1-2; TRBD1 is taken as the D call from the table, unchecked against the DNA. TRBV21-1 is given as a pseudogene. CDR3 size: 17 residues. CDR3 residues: CATFVSGTAVVNYGYTF. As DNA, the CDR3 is TGTGCCACCTTTGTGTCCGGGACAGCGGTGGTGAACTATGGCTACACCTTC.

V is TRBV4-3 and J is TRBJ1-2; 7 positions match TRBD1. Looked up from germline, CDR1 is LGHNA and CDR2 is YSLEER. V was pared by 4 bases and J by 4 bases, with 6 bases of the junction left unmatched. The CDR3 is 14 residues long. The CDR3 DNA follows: TGCGCCAGCAGCCCGGGACAGTCGCCCTATGGCTACACCTTC. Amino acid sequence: CASSPGQSPYGYTF.

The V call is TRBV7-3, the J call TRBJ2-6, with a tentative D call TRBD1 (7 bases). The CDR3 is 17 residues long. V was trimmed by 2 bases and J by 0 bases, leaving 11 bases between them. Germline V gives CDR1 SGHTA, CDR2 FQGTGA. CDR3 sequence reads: CASSLQGGFSGANVLTF. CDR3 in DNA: TGTGCCAGCAGCTTACAGGGGGGCTTCTCTGGGGCCAACGTCCTGACTTTC. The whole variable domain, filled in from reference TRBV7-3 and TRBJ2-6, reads GAGVSQTPSNKVTEKGKYVELRCDPISGHTALYWYRQSLGQGPEFLIYFQGTGAADDSGLPNDRFFAVRPEGSVSTLKIQRTERGDSAVYLCASSLQGGFSGANVLTFGAGSRLTVL.

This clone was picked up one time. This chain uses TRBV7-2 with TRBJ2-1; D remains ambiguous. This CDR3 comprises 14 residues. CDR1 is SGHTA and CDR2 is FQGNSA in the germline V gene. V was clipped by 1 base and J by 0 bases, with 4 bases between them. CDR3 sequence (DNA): TGTGCCAGCAGCTTAGAGAGCTCCTACAATGAGCAGTTCTTC. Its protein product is CASSLESSYNEQFF.

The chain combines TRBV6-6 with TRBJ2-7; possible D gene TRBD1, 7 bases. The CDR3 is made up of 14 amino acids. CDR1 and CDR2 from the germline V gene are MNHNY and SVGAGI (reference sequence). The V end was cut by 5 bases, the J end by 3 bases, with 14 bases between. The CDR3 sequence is CASSTRQGGYEQYF. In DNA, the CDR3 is TGTGCCAGCAGTACCCGTCAGGGGGGCTACGAGCAGTACTTC.

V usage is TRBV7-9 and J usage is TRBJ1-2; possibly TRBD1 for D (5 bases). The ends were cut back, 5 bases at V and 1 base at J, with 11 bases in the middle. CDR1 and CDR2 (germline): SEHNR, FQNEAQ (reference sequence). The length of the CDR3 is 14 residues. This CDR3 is CASSSTGINYGYTF. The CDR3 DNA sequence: TGTGCCAGCAGCAGTACAGGAATTAACTATGGCTACACCTTC.